This T cell receptor (beta chain) comes out of a study of immune evolution from preneoplasia to lung adenocarcinoma. General study findings and limits: From normal lung to invasive adenocarcinoma, top clone frequencies appeared to decrease. Clonality was highest in normal lung, lower in later-stage lesions apparently.

The CDR3 is 15 amino acids. CDR1 and CDR2 from the germline V gene are MDHEN and SYDVKM. The ends lost 2 bases at V and 5 bases at J; junction bases unmatched: 5. Comments on this clone: The antigen is unknown.

This table comes from immunoSEQ multiplex PCR, and its TCRdb copy is limited to in-frame clones, with some not included. The sample records 39,000 or so clones, less than 80% being singletons. The TCR sequence derives from a person aged 55-75 years with lung adenocarcinoma. The specimen sequenced was FFPE invasive lung adenocarcinoma tissue. V and J are TRBV28 and TRBJ2-3; 9 bases are a match to TRBD2. The CDR3 coding sequence is TGTGCCAGCAGTTTAGCGGGACTAGCATTAGATACGCAGTATTTT. Amino acids: CASSLAGLALDTQYF. Full variable domain (remainder filled in from reference TRBV28 and TRBJ2-3): DVKVTQSSRYLVKRTGEKVFLECVQDMDHENMFWYRQDPGLGLRLIYFSYDVKMKEKGDIPEGYSVSREKKERFSLILESASTNQTSMYLCASSLAGLALDTQYFGPGTRLTVL.